This T cell receptor (beta chain) originates from a study of cytomegalovirus exposure and HLA in healthy donors. General study points: TCR beta chains numbering approximately 150 were designated cytomegalovirus-associated. In a later analysis, at a false discovery rate of 0.05, 15,000 to 20,000 TCR beta sequences matched HLA alleles. With high specificity and sensitivity, the classifier reportedly diagnosed cytomegalovirus status. CMV serostatus was the sole immune exposure data available.

Amplification used 60 Vbeta primers and 13 Jbeta primers. TCRdb's copy holds only in-frame clones and misses some; the assay was immunoSEQ multiplex PCR. The profile shows 150,000 to 200,000 clones, around 80% of them singletons. Remarks on this clone: No antigen is known for it.

The length of the CDR3 is 13 residues. Germline V gene sequence: CDR1 MNHNS, CDR2 SASEGT. V was trimmed by 11 bases and J by 1 base, leaving 11 bases between them. Sequencing was done on a sample of PBMCs. J is TRBJ2-2 and V is TRBV6-1, with D tentatively TRBD2 (5 bases). The TCR originated in a man aged 35 to 55 in good health and CMV-seronegative. CDR3 loop: CASWERNTGELFF. CDR3 DNA sequence: TGTGCCTCATGGGAGAGGAACACCGGGGAGCTGTTTTTT.